These T cell receptor beta chains were read from a single sample in a study of T-cell reconstitution after alpha-beta-depleted transplantation in children. TCRdb ran MiXCR on the PCR reads and lists one entry per CDR3 protein. The table has around 500,000 distinct CDR3 sequences, about 12% seen once. Sequences were derived from PBMCs from the stem cell graft donor, sampled from the stem cell graft. The receptors stem from a human donor who donated a stem cell graft to a child with combined immunodeficiency. CDR3s include the opening cysteine and the closing phenylalanine or tryptophan. A D gene is named only where the DNA matches it firmly. Only part of the rows carry a size: once, few, many, or a class if the clone is expanded.

abundance	v_gene	d_gene	j_gene	CDR3aa	CDR3nt
-	TRBV5-1	TRBD2	TRBJ2-1	CASSPRLAGRYNEQFF	TGCGCCAGCAGCCCCAGACTAGCGGGAAGGTACAATGAGCAGTTCTTC
many	TRBV28	-	TRBJ2-6	CASSPTLLSGANVLTF	TGTGCCAGCAGCCCGACCCTCCTGTCTGGGGCCAACGTCCTGACTTTC
few	TRBV20-1	-	TRBJ2-5	CSARAPVQETQYF	TGCAGTGCTAGAGCTCCCGTCCAAGAGACCCAGTACTTC
many	TRBV12-3/TRBV12-4	-	TRBJ2-1	CASSLTLAEQFF	TGTGCCAGCAGTTTAACTTTGGCTGAGCAGTTCTTC
-	TRBV28	TRBD1	TRBJ2-4	CASSSLGQGLAKNIQYF	TGTGCCAGCAGTTCCTTGGGACAGGGCCTAGCCAAAAACATTCAGTACTTC
few	TRBV6-5	TRBD2	TRBJ2-3	CASSYSLAGRTDTQYF	TGTGCCAGCAGTTACAGTCTAGCGGGCCGCACAGATACGCAGTATTTT
many	TRBV7-9	-	TRBJ1-2	CASSLSGRNYGYTF	TGTGCCAGCAGCTTATCCGGCCGGAACTATGGCTACACCTTC
few	TRBV29-1	-	TRBJ1-3	CSAKRGSGNTIYF	TGCAGCGCCAAACGGGGATCCGGAAACACCATATATTTT
-	TRBV6-1	TRBD1	TRBJ1-5	CASSAPGQGAIQPQHF	TGTGCCAGCAGTGCCCCGGGACAGGGGGCAATTCAGCCCCAGCATTTT
few	TRBV12-3/TRBV12-4	TRBD1	TRBJ1-5	CASSGDRERDQPQHF	TGTGCCAGCAGTGGAGACAGGGAGAGGGATCAGCCCCAGCATTTT
few	TRBV29-1	TRBD1	TRBJ1-2	CSVPTGGSVDYGYTF	TGCAGCGTCCCTACAGGGGGTAGTGTGGACTATGGCTACACCTTC
-	TRBV19	-	TRBJ2-7	CASSIGQGGFYEQYF	TGTGCCAGTAGTATAGGGCAGGGTGGATTCTACGAGCAGTACTTC
many	TRBV5-1	-	TRBJ2-3	CASSSTSGSTQYF	TGCGCCAGCAGCTCAACAAGCGGTAGTACGCAGTATTTT
few	TRBV12-3/TRBV12-4	-	TRBJ2-3	CASSFWQSTDTQYF	TGTGCCAGCAGTTTCTGGCAGAGTACAGATACGCAGTATTTT
few	TRBV6-2/TRBV6-3	-	TRBJ1-2	CASSSAVYGYTF	TGTGCCAGCAGCTCCGCGGTCTATGGCTACACCTTC
many	TRBV4-3	-	TRBJ2-5	CASSQGGPAGTQYF	TGCGCCAGCAGCCAAGGGGGTCCTGCTGGGACCCAGTACTTC
many	TRBV20-1	-	TRBJ2-7	CSAGAGATYEQYF	TGCAGTGCCGGGGCAGGTGCCACCTACGAGCAGTACTTC
few	TRBV30	-	TRBJ2-7	CAWSPDRSYYEQYF	TGTGCCTGGAGTCCAGACAGATCCTACTACGAGCAGTACTTC
-	TRBV2	-	TRBJ1-1	CASSHDRTMNTEAFF	TGTGCCAGCAGTCATGACAGGACCATGAACACTGAAGCTTTCTTT
few	TRBV9	TRBD2	TRBJ2-1	CASSVGGGGLATNEQFF	TGTGCCAGCAGCGTAGGGGGCGGGGGACTAGCTACCAATGAGCAGTTCTTC
-	TRBV10-3	-	TRBJ2-7	CAITRDPSSYEQYF	TGTGCCATCACCCGGGACCCCTCGTCCTACGAGCAGTACTTC
few	TRBV12-3/TRBV12-4	-	TRBJ1-4	CASSPRAGVREKLFF	TGTGCCAGCAGTCCTAGGGCGGGGGTGCGAGAAAAACTGTTTTTT
-	TRBV6-2/TRBV6-3	TRBD1	TRBJ2-4	CASSPDRGPVDF	TGTGCCAGCAGTCCTGACAGGGGGCCCGTCGACTTC
-	TRBV12-3/TRBV12-4	TRBD1	TRBJ2-7	CASSSRGPAYEQYF	TGTGCCAGCAGTTCCAGGGGGCCCGCCTACGAGCAGTACTTC
-	TRBV25-1	-	TRBJ2-3	CASSAPGRHPPRTDTQYF	TGTGCCAGCAGTGCCCCCGGGAGACACCCACCGCGCACAGATACGCAGTATTTT
-	TRBV11-3	-	TRBJ1-3	CASSLVEHTIYF	TGTGCCAGCAGCCTCGTCGAGCACACCATATATTTT
-	TRBV29-1	-	TRBJ2-5	CSVESGGNQYF	TGCAGCGTTGAATCGGGGGGCAACCAGTACTTC
few	TRBV3-1	TRBD1	TRBJ2-5	CASSQGTGRETQYF	TGTGCCAGCAGCCAAGGGACAGGGCGAGAGACCCAGTACTTC
few	TRBV5-1	TRBD1	TRBJ1-1	CASSRTGTVHMNTEAFF	TGCGCCAGCAGCAGGACCGGGACAGTGCACATGAACACTGAAGCTTTCTTT
few	TRBV7-9	-	TRBJ2-7	CASSLAALGDEQYF	TGTGCCAGCAGCTTAGCGGCCCTCGGGGACGAGCAGTACTTC
many	TRBV10-3	TRBD1	TRBJ2-1	CAISRQGTDEQFF	TGTGCCATCAGCCGACAGGGGACGGATGAGCAGTTCTTC
many	TRBV6-2/TRBV6-3	TRBD2	TRBJ2-1	CASSTSGRAYNEQFF	TGTGCCAGCAGTACTAGCGGGAGGGCCTACAATGAGCAGTTCTTC
-	TRBV15	-	TRBJ2-5	CATAPPGLGWETQYF	TGTGCCACCGCCCCTCCGGGACTGGGTTGGGAGACCCAGTACTTC
few	TRBV3-1	-	TRBJ1-4	CASSQGTATNEKLFF	TGTGCCAGCAGCCAAGGGACAGCAACTAATGAAAAACTGTTTTTT
-	TRBV9	-	TRBJ2-2	CASSYRTGDTGELFF	TGTGCCAGCAGCTACCGGACTGGCGACACCGGGGAGCTGTTTTTT
many	TRBV9	-	TRBJ2-6	CASSVGTGLSGANVLTF	TGTGCCAGCAGCGTTGGGACGGGCCTCTCTGGGGCCAACGTCCTGACTTTC
-	TRBV7-9	-	TRBJ2-1	CASSSPGPYNEQFF	TGTGCCAGCAGCTCACCGGGGCCCTACAATGAGCAGTTCTTC
-	TRBV5-5	-	TRBJ2-7	CASSLEGTYEQYF	TGTGCCAGCAGCTTGGAAGGTACCTACGAGCAGTACTTC
few	TRBV4-3	TRBD1	TRBJ2-7	CASSPESGGSYEQYF	TGCGCCAGCAGCCCGGAGTCAGGGGGAAGCTACGAGCAGTACTTC
few	TRBV12-3/TRBV12-4	-	TRBJ2-1	CATQGAGGPRDSNEQFF	TGTGCCACCCAGGGGGCGGGAGGGCCACGGGATTCCAATGAGCAGTTCTTC
many	TRBV12-3/TRBV12-4	TRBD2	TRBJ2-7	CASSLDSGRLGEQYF	TGTGCCAGCAGTTTAGATAGCGGGAGGTTGGGAGAGCAGTACTTC
many	TRBV5-6	-	TRBJ2-2	CASSLTGTVNTGELFF	TGTGCCAGCAGCTTAACCGGGACGGTGAACACCGGGGAGCTGTTTTTT
few	TRBV12-3/TRBV12-4	-	TRBJ2-7	CASSDSSWRRDEQYF	TGTGCCAGCAGTGACTCATCGTGGAGGCGCGACGAGCAGTACTTC
-	TRBV7-8	-	TRBJ2-7	CASSSVLYYEQYF	TGTGCCAGCAGCTCCGTACTTTACTACGAGCAGTACTTC
-	TRBV29-1	TRBD2	TRBJ2-5	CSEVGSGSGETQYF	TGCAGCGAGGTCGGGAGCGGGAGTGGAGAGACCCAGTACTTC
-	TRBV5-1	-	TRBJ2-1	CASSSTVHNEQFF	TGCGCCAGCAGCTCGACAGTCCACAATGAGCAGTTCTTC
few	TRBV5-1	-	TRBJ2-7	CASSPLGRAEQYF	TGCGCCAGCAGCCCTCTGGGGCGGGCCGAGCAGTACTTC
-	TRBV9	-	TRBJ1-3	CASSAEHDFSGNTIYF	TGTGCCAGCAGCGCCGAACACGACTTCTCTGGAAACACCATATATTTT
few	TRBV11-1	-	TRBJ2-1	CASSFDPDSSYNEQFF	TGTGCCAGCAGCTTCGATCCGGATAGCTCCTACAATGAGCAGTTCTTC
few	TRBV2	TRBD2	TRBJ2-7	CASSLIGTRSLRDLYEQYF	TGTGCCAGCAGCCTGATAGGGACTAGAAGTTTAAGGGACCTCTACGAGCAGTACTTC
few	TRBV21-1	-	TRBJ1-1	CASSKGQGRWTEAFF	TGTGCCAGCAGCAAGGGACAGGGACGATGGACTGAAGCTTTCTTT
few	TRBV3-1	-	TRBJ2-1	CASSPPRRNEQFF	TGTGCCAGCAGCCCCCCCCGAAGGAATGAGCAGTTCTTC
many	TRBV4-3	-	TRBJ2-5	CASSQVAGTSETQYF	TGCGCCAGCAGCCAAGTGGCGGGAACTAGCGAGACCCAGTACTTC
-	TRBV6-2/TRBV6-3	-	TRBJ1-5	CASSYGREGQPQHF	TGTGCCAGCAGTTACGGGAGGGAGGGTCAGCCCCAGCATTTT
few	TRBV12-3/TRBV12-4	TRBD1	TRBJ1-3	CASSRDRENTIYF	TGTGCCAGCAGTCGGGACAGAGAAAACACCATATATTTT
few	TRBV20-1	TRBD2	TRBJ2-1	CSALPGLAGGLDEQFF	TGCAGTGCTTTGCCGGGACTAGCGGGAGGTTTGGATGAGCAGTTCTTC